The 3 T cell receptor beta chains below come from one sample, sequenced in a study of blood T cells in healthy people across ages. The use of a sample-barcoded 5' primer and a J-beta primer mix characterized a second PCR of about 7 to 12 cycles. TCRdb recomputed calls from the 5' RACE reads with MiXCR, one row per CDR3 protein. The sample consists of more than 750,000 distinct CDR3 sequences, about 29% of them appearing once. The same specimen was also included in a second study, on T cells of mothers and their children.

Input material: blood. All receptors come from a woman aged 40-49 years in good health.

A note on this clonotype: A read error may be the cause here, since a much bigger clone is one base away. The rearrangement joins TRBV9 to TRBJ2-1; D not certain. The CDR3 consists of 12 residues. Trimming shortened V by 3 bases and J by 6 bases, and 7 bases separated the two germline ends. Germline CDR1 and CDR2: SGDLS and YYNGEE. CDR3 region: CASSANCNEQFF. CDR3 nucleotide sequence: TGTGCCAGCAGCGCCAATTGCAATGAGCAGTTCTTC. Looking up the rest from reference TRBV9 and TRBJ2-1 gives the full variable domain: DSGVTQTPKHLITATGQRVTLRCSPRSGDLSVYWYQQSLDQGLQFLIQYYNGEERAKGNILERFSAQQFPDLHSELNLSSLELGDSALYFCASSANCNEQFFGPGTRLTVL.

The CDR3 loop is CASSSAFGERYF. The CDR3 DNA sequence: TGTGCCAGCAGCTCCGCTTTTGGCGAGCGGTACTTC. The rearrangement links TRBV11-1 to TRBJ2-4, with unresolved D. Per the germline V gene, CDR1 is SGHAT and CDR2 is FQDESV (reference sequence). CDR3 length: 12 residues. V lost 4 bases to trimming and J lost 15 bases, with 16 bases between them.

This clonotype appeared a few times. One end of the junction is discordant with germline, which a read error may explain. The rearrangement joins TRBV27 to TRBJ2-5; the D gene is possibly TRBD1 (5 bases). The CDR3 contains 14 residues. From germline, CDR1 is MNHEY and CDR2 SMNVEV (reference sequence). The CDR3 nucleotides read TGTGCCAGCAGTTCCCTCCAGGGTCAAGAGACCCGGTACTTC. The encoded protein is CASSSLQGQETRYF.